The 10 T cell receptor beta chains below were found in one sample sequenced in a study of T cells in Graves' hyperthyroidism and ophthalmopathy. Authors of the study amplified TCR beta CDR3 regions from RNA transcripts. A set of HTBI primers served as the primers for a first-round RT-PCR of the TCR CDR3. MiXCR, applied by TCRdb to the multiplex PCR reads, yields one record per CDR3 protein. The sample shows a few hundred thousand distinct CDR3 sequences, around 15% of them seen only once. The sample taken for sequencing was blood. The receptors derive from a woman between 40 and 50 years old with Graves' ophthalmopathy.

In this sample, this clonotype turned up many times. The rearrangement joins TRBV28 to TRBJ1-5; maybe TRBD1 (5 bases). Germline V gives CDR1 MDHEN, CDR2 SYDVKM. Trimming stripped 3 bases from V and 7 bases from J, with 13 bases between. This CDR3 region has 14 residues. CDR3 amino acids: CASSFARVSQPQHF. CDR3 DNA: TGTGCCAGCAGTTTTGCCAGGGTGAGCCAGCCCCAGCATTTT.

This chain joins TRBV20-1 and TRBJ2-3; TRBD2 matches at 9 bases. Germline V gene data show CDR1 as DFQATT and CDR2 as SNEGSKA (reference sequence). The J segment lost 6 bases and the V segment lost 8 bases, leaving 12 bases of the junction unmatched. CDR3 length: 14 residues. CDR3 sequence: CSLLSGGNGDTQYF. The CDR3 DNA follows: TGCAGTCTCCTTAGCGGGGGAAATGGCGATACGCAGTATTTT.

This clonotype has a count of ten or more. The chain uses TRBV12-3 or TRBV12-4 and TRBJ2-7; no clear D gene. The V gene lost 4 bases and the J gene lost 2 bases, with 15 bases spanning the gap. The length of the CDR3 is 15 residues. This CDR3 reads CASSYSADGAYEQYF. CDR3 DNA: TGTGCCAGCAGTTACTCGGCGGATGGGGCCTACGAGCAGTACTTC.

This clonotype has only a few counts. Being one base from a much bigger clone, this may be a read error. The V gene is TRBV2, the J gene TRBJ1-1, with TRBD1 as a possible D gene (5 bases). The CDR3 is made up of 15 amino acids. In germline, CDR1 is SNHLY, CDR2 FYNNEI. For the CDR3, the DNA is TGTGCCAGCAGGGGTTTCGGGCAGGGCCGCCTTGAAGCTCTCTTT. Protein: CASRGFGQGRLEALF.

This clonotype was observed a handful of times. The J gene is TRBJ1-1, the V gene TRBV18, with 11 bases that match TRBD1. The CDR3 contains 16 residues. With 3 bases clipped from V and 5 bases from J, the junction kept 8 bases outside the gene matches. Germline V gives CDR1 KGHSH, CDR2 LQKENI. The CDR3 DNA reads TGTGCCAGCTCACCTTGGACAGGGGGCGAAGCGACTGAAGCTTTCTTT. Amino acids: CASSPWTGGEATEAFF.

At least ten counts were recorded for this clonotype. The rearrangement links TRBV2 to TRBJ2-7; D might be TRBD2 (6 bases). Germline V gene lookup returns CDR1 SNHLY and CDR2 FYNNEI. This CDR3 region has 11 residues. Trimming took off 6 bases at V and 5 bases at J, with 8 bases between the two ends. This CDR3 reads CASRGGDEQYF. Here the CDR3 DNA reads TGTGCCAGCAGGGGGGGAGACGAGCAGTACTTC.

This rearrangement joins TRBV6-1 to TRBJ2-7; D not resolved. CDR1 is MNHNS, CDR2 SASEGT, per germline. Trimming took off 3 bases at V and 3 bases at J, with 9 bases between the two ends. The CDR3 contains 13 residues. CDR3: CASSEPGNYEQYF. For the CDR3, the DNA is TGTGCCAGCAGTGAGCCGGGTAACTACGAGCAGTACTTC.

In this sample, this clonotype turned up many times. J is TRBJ2-7 and V is TRBV30; 12 nucleotides match TRBD1. Germline CDR1 and CDR2: GTSNPN and SVGIG (reference sequence). The V gene end was trimmed by 4 bases and the J gene end by 6 bases; junction bases not matched to a gene: 13. The CDR3 length is 16 residues. The CDR3 protein is CAWTHPGTGGGSEQYF. In DNA form, the CDR3 reads TGTGCCTGGACCCATCCCGGGACAGGGGGCGGAAGCGAGCAGTACTTC.

The chain joins TRBV20-1 to TRBJ1-1; D gene ambiguous. The V end was cut by 7 bases, the J end by 4 bases, with 13 bases between. The CDR3 is 12 amino acids. Looked up from germline, CDR1 is DFQATT and CDR2 is SNEGSKA (reference sequence). The CDR3 coding sequence is TGCAGTGTCGAAGGGCCCGCCACTGAAGCTTTCTTT. Translating it yields CSVEGPATEAFF.

This clonotype was detected only a few times. The V and J genes are TRBV20-1 and TRBJ2-2; 8 bases fit TRBD2. The germline V gene has CDR1 DFQATT and CDR2 SNEGSKA (reference sequence). The length of the CDR3 is 15 residues. V lost 5 bases and J lost 6; bases outside the gene matches: 11. CDR3 amino acids: CSAAGPGLVAGELFF. The CDR3 region has the DNA TGCAGTGCTGCAGGACCGGGACTAGTAGCCGGGGAGCTGTTTTTT.